A single T cell receptor (beta chain) is shown here with its context. What it binds is unknown. The sample is drawn from a study of beta chain features in type 1 diabetes. Study results and caveats: There were fewer insertions and more deletions at the VDJ junctions of type 1 diabetes patients.

Trimming took 0 bases from V and 10 from J; bases not matched to a gene: 8. From germline, CDR1 is SGHTA and CDR2 FQGNSA. The CDR3 runs to 16 residues. Sequenced material consisted of expressed TCRB transcripts (all of the isolated RNA was reverse transcribed). Sequenced naive, central memory and regulatory T cell samples produced an average of around 3.9 million reads. Sequencing used immunoSEQ multiplex PCR; TCRdb keeps in-frame clones, though not all of them. The sample gives 860,000 or so clones, 17% of which show up once; 0.023% is in the top ten. The clonotype was recovered from a woman in her late teens or twenties in good health. The chain links TRBV7-2 to TRBJ2-1, with 11 bases fitting TRBD2. Sequenced input: naive CD4+ T cells from blood. The CDR3 DNA reads as TGTGCCAGCAGCTTAGCCGGGACTAGCGGCCGGGGGGAGCAGTTCTTC. This encodes CASSLAGTSGRGEQFF.